Listed below are T cell receptor beta chains from one sample, sequenced in a study of Graves' ophthalmopathy and Graves' hyperthyroidism. Each CDR3 protein gets one entry after TCRdb re-called the multiplex PCR reads with MiXCR. This sample has 200,000 to 250,000 distinct CDR3 sequences, with 25% to 35% found just once. Material for sequencing was peripheral blood. Receptor source: a man between 45 and 60 years old with Graves' ophthalmopathy. Both conserved end residues are part of each CDR3. Each record gives: J gene, D gene, clone size, V gene, CDR3 protein, CDR3 DNA. A D gene is named only where the DNA matches it firmly. Clone size is not always given. Where it is, it says once, few, many or a class for expanded clones.

J gene: TRBJ1-1; D gene: TRBD1; clone size: many; V gene: TRBV6-2/TRBV6-3; CDR3 protein: CASRQGQAHTEAFF; CDR3 DNA: TGTGCCAGCAGACAGGGACAGGCCCACACTGAAGCTTTCTTT
J gene: TRBJ1-5; D gene: .; clone size: many; V gene: TRBV20-1; CDR3 protein: CSASPLSGDNSNQPQHF; CDR3 DNA: TGCAGTGCTAGTCCCCTAAGCGGGGATAATAGCAATCAGCCCCAGCATTTT
J gene: TRBJ2-7; D gene: .; clone size: many; V gene: TRBV4-1; CDR3 protein: CASSQIQGYEQYF; CDR3 DNA: TGCGCCAGCAGCCAAATCCAGGGTTACGAGCAGTACTTC
J gene: TRBJ2-2; D gene: .; clone size: many; V gene: TRBV7-2; CDR3 protein: CASSYRITGELFF; CDR3 DNA: TGTGCCAGCAGCTATCGAATCACCGGGGAGCTGTTTTTT
J gene: TRBJ2-2; D gene: .; clone size: many; V gene: TRBV9; CDR3 protein: CASGSRGVVEELFF; CDR3 DNA: TGTGCCAGCGGTAGTAGAGGGGTGGTGGAGGAGCTGTTTTTT
J gene: TRBJ2-7; D gene: .; clone size: many; V gene: TRBV11-3; CDR3 protein: CASSLVASIHEQYF; CDR3 DNA: TGTGCCAGCAGCTTAGTTGCTAGCATACACGAGCAGTACTTC
J gene: TRBJ2-4; D gene: .; clone size: many; V gene: TRBV6-2/TRBV6-3; CDR3 protein: CASTEPGGGIQYF; CDR3 DNA: TGTGCCAGCACCGAACCCGGGGGAGGCATTCAGTACTTC
J gene: TRBJ2-7; D gene: .; clone size: many; V gene: TRBV12-3/TRBV12-4; CDR3 protein: CASSFTASSYEQYF; CDR3 DNA: TGTGCCAGCAGTTTTACCGCAAGCTCCTACGAGCAGTACTTC
J gene: TRBJ1-2; D gene: TRBD1; clone size: many; V gene: TRBV29-1; CDR3 protein: CSVEDPGQGGYTF; CDR3 DNA: TGCAGCGTTGAAGATCCGGGACAGGGAGGCTACACCTTC
J gene: TRBJ2-5; D gene: TRBD1; clone size: .; V gene: TRBV28; CDR3 protein: CASSLLRTGGLYETQYF; CDR3 DNA: TGTGCCAGCAGTTTGTTGAGGACAGGGGGATTGTATGAGACCCAGTACTTC
J gene: TRBJ2-5; D gene: .; clone size: .; V gene: TRBV7-9; CDR3 protein: CASSFPRTTQETQYF; CDR3 DNA: TGTGCCAGCAGCTTCCCCCGGACTACTCAAGAGACCCAGTACTTC
J gene: TRBJ2-7; D gene: .; clone size: many; V gene: TRBV28; CDR3 protein: CASSTGIEQYF; CDR3 DNA: TGTGCCAGCAGTACAGGGATTGAGCAGTACTTC
J gene: TRBJ1-6; D gene: .; clone size: many; V gene: TRBV30; CDR3 protein: CAWSSEFGDSPLHF; CDR3 DNA: TGTGCCTGGAGTTCGGAGTTTGGGGATTCACCCCTCCACTTT
J gene: TRBJ2-7; D gene: .; clone size: .; V gene: TRBV6-1; CDR3 protein: CASSEALGDSYEQYF; CDR3 DNA: TGTGCCAGCAGTGAAGCGCTCGGGGACTCCTACGAGCAGTACTTC
J gene: TRBJ2-7; D gene: .; clone size: many; V gene: TRBV12-3/TRBV12-4; CDR3 protein: CASSWNYEQYF; CDR3 DNA: TGTGCCAGCAGTTGGAACTACGAGCAGTACTTC
J gene: TRBJ1-5; D gene: .; clone size: .; V gene: TRBV6-1; CDR3 protein: CASSENWSGGANQPQHF; CDR3 DNA: TGTGCCAGCAGTGAGAACTGGTCGGGAGGGGCCAATCAGCCCCAGCATTTT
J gene: TRBJ1-6; D gene: .; clone size: many; V gene: TRBV18; CDR3 protein: CASSPGQRGSPLHF; CDR3 DNA: TGTGCCAGCTCACCCGGACAGAGGGGTTCACCCCTCCACTTT
J gene: TRBJ2-7; D gene: .; clone size: few; V gene: TRBV6-2/TRBV6-3; CDR3 protein: CASSESVYEQYF; CDR3 DNA: TGTGCCAGCAGTGAGTCAGTTTACGAGCAGTACTTC
J gene: TRBJ2-7; D gene: TRBD1; clone size: many; V gene: TRBV4-3; CDR3 protein: CASSQGTGINHEQYF; CDR3 DNA: TGCGCCAGCAGCCAAGGGACAGGGATAAACCACGAGCAGTACTTC
J gene: TRBJ1-1; D gene: .; clone size: .; V gene: TRBV30; CDR3 protein: CAWLGGIEAFF; CDR3 DNA: TGTGCCTGGTTAGGGGGGATCGAAGCTTTCTTT
J gene: TRBJ2-7; D gene: .; clone size: many; V gene: TRBV12-3/TRBV12-4; CDR3 protein: CASSFLGISSYEQYF; CDR3 DNA: TGTGCCAGCAGTTTCCTCGGAATTAGCTCCTACGAGCAGTACTTC
J gene: TRBJ2-7; D gene: .; clone size: many; V gene: TRBV12-3/TRBV12-4; CDR3 protein: CASSLGAATILDEQYF; CDR3 DNA: TGTGCCAGCAGTTTAGGGGCCGCCACTATACTTGACGAGCAGTACTTC
J gene: TRBJ1-2; D gene: .; clone size: .; V gene: TRBV6-1; CDR3 protein: CASSLQPWGGYTF; CDR3 DNA: TGTGCCAGCAGTCTGCAGCCTTGGGGGGGCTACACCTTC
J gene: TRBJ2-7; D gene: .; clone size: many; V gene: TRBV5-1; CDR3 protein: CASSLGQGVYEQYF; CDR3 DNA: TGTGCCAGCAGCTTGGGGCAGGGAGTCTACGAGCAGTACTTC
J gene: TRBJ2-2; D gene: .; clone size: many; V gene: TRBV5-1; CDR3 protein: CASSLDRLNTGELFF; CDR3 DNA: TGCGCCAGCAGCTTGGACCGACTGAACACCGGGGAGCTGTTTTTT
J gene: TRBJ2-7; D gene: .; clone size: .; V gene: TRBV15; CDR3 protein: CATSRDRLGGEYF; CDR3 DNA: TGTGCCACCAGCAGAGACAGGCTCGGTGGGGAGTACTTC
J gene: TRBJ2-2; D gene: TRBD1; clone size: many; V gene: TRBV20-1; CDR3 protein: CSAIRGPGELFF; CDR3 DNA: TGCAGTGCTATCAGGGGGCCCGGGGAGCTGTTTTTT
J gene: TRBJ2-7; D gene: .; clone size: many; V gene: TRBV28; CDR3 protein: CASSLGTTFYEQYF; CDR3 DNA: TGTGCCAGCAGTTTGGGGACCACCTTTTACGAGCAGTACTTC
J gene: TRBJ1-5; D gene: .; clone size: many; V gene: TRBV16; CDR3 protein: CASSEIRVSPQHF; CDR3 DNA: TGTGCCAGCAGTGAAATCCGGGTTTCGCCCCAGCATTTT
J gene: TRBJ2-2; D gene: .; clone size: many; V gene: TRBV20-1; CDR3 protein: CSAKASDRNTGELFF; CDR3 DNA: TGCAGTGCAAAGGCGTCTGACAGGAACACCGGGGAGCTGTTTTTT
J gene: TRBJ1-1; D gene: TRBD1; clone size: once; V gene: TRBV2; CDR3 protein: CASRSFGTGFSAFF; CDR3 DNA: TGTGCCAGCAGGAGCTTCGGGACAGGGTTTTCAGCTTTCTTT
J gene: TRBJ2-7; D gene: .; clone size: .; V gene: TRBV4-2; CDR3 protein: CASSPRYGAYEQYF; CDR3 DNA: TGTGCCAGCAGCCCCAGATATGGGGCCTACGAGCAGTACTTC
J gene: TRBJ1-2; D gene: TRBD1; clone size: .; V gene: TRBV28; CDR3 protein: CASSQGQGRFGYTF; CDR3 DNA: TGTGCCAGCAGCCAGGGACAGGGACGGTTTGGCTACACCTTC
J gene: TRBJ2-7; D gene: .; clone size: many; V gene: TRBV28; CDR3 protein: CASSSGNAYEQYF; CDR3 DNA: TGTGCCAGCAGTTCGGGCAATGCCTACGAGCAGTACTTC
J gene: TRBJ1-6; D gene: .; clone size: .; V gene: TRBV12-3/TRBV12-4; CDR3 protein: CASSFREYSPLHF; CDR3 DNA: TGTGCCAGCAGTTTCCGGGAGTATTCACCCCTCCACTTT
J gene: TRBJ2-7; D gene: TRBD2; clone size: many; V gene: TRBV20-1; CDR3 protein: CSAGGVLNYEQYF; CDR3 DNA: TGCAGTGCCGGGGGGGTTCTAAACTACGAGCAGTACTTC
J gene: TRBJ2-7; D gene: TRBD1; clone size: many; V gene: TRBV20-1; CDR3 protein: CSARDGDRSSYEQYF; CDR3 DNA: TGCAGTGCTAGAGATGGGGACAGGAGCTCCTACGAGCAGTACTTC
J gene: TRBJ1-3; D gene: .; clone size: .; V gene: TRBV7-3; CDR3 protein: CASSLMLSFRVNTIYF; CDR3 DNA: TGTGCCAGCAGCTTAATGTTATCGTTTCGTGTGAACACCATATATTTT
J gene: TRBJ2-4; D gene: .; clone size: .; V gene: TRBV12-3/TRBV12-4; CDR3 protein: CASSQYREDKNIQYF; CDR3 DNA: TGTGCCAGCAGCCAGTACAGGGAAGACAAAAACATTCAGTACTTC
J gene: TRBJ1-2; D gene: .; clone size: .; V gene: TRBV12-3/TRBV12-4; CDR3 protein: CASSLELRVYGYTF; CDR3 DNA: TGTGCCAGCAGTTTAGAGCTCAGGGTTTATGGCTACACCTTC
J gene: TRBJ2-7; D gene: TRBD2; clone size: many; V gene: TRBV12-3/TRBV12-4; CDR3 protein: CASSLAGGSKDEQYF; CDR3 DNA: TGTGCCAGCAGTTTAGCGGGAGGGAGTAAGGACGAGCAGTACTTC
J gene: TRBJ1-1; D gene: .; clone size: .; V gene: TRBV6-2/TRBV6-3; CDR3 protein: CASTNGRMNTEAFF; CDR3 DNA: TGTGCCAGCACCAACGGGAGAATGAACACTGAAGCTTTCTTT
J gene: TRBJ2-5; D gene: TRBD1; clone size: many; V gene: TRBV28; CDR3 protein: CASSLTGGRETQYF; CDR3 DNA: TGTGCCAGCAGTTTGACAGGGGGCAGGGAGACCCAGTACTTC
J gene: TRBJ2-7; D gene: .; clone size: many; V gene: TRBV15; CDR3 protein: CATSRDRGGYEQYF; CDR3 DNA: TGTGCCACCAGCAGAGATCGGGGCGGCTACGAGCAGTACTTC
J gene: TRBJ2-5; D gene: TRBD1; clone size: once; V gene: TRBV6-1; CDR3 protein: CASSPTTGLETQYF; CDR3 DNA: TGTGCCAGCAGCCCGACGACAGGGTTAGAGACCCAGTACTTC
J gene: TRBJ1-1; D gene: .; clone size: .; V gene: TRBV2; CDR3 protein: CASTRGTREAFF; CDR3 DNA: TGTGCCAGCACAAGGGGAACGCGGGAAGCTTTCTTT
J gene: TRBJ1-2; D gene: .; clone size: once; V gene: TRBV5-1; CDR3 protein: CASSLGQRLNYGYTF; CDR3 DNA: TGCGCCAGCAGCTTAGGACAGCGACTTAACTATGGCTACACCTTC
J gene: TRBJ1-1; D gene: TRBD1; clone size: many; V gene: TRBV2; CDR3 protein: CASSAKQGAWAFF; CDR3 DNA: TGTGCCAGCAGTGCAAAACAGGGGGCCTGGGCTTTCTTT
J gene: TRBJ1-6; D gene: .; clone size: many; V gene: TRBV13; CDR3 protein: CASSLGQGHSPLHF; CDR3 DNA: TGTGCCAGCAGCTTAGGGCAGGGTCACTCACCCCTCCACTTT
J gene: TRBJ2-7; D gene: TRBD1; clone size: few; V gene: TRBV19; CDR3 protein: CASSIDRGPWEQYF; CDR3 DNA: TGTGCCAGTAGTATTGACAGGGGTCCGTGGGAGCAGTACTTC
J gene: TRBJ2-5; D gene: TRBD2; clone size: .; V gene: TRBV6-4; CDR3 protein: CASSASGRWIPETQYF; CDR3 DNA: TGTGCCAGCAGTGCTAGCGGGAGGTGGATTCCGGAGACCCAGTACTTC
J gene: TRBJ2-2; D gene: TRBD1; clone size: many; V gene: TRBV10-2; CDR3 protein: CASSDDAGTGLWTGELFF; CDR3 DNA: TGCGCCAGCAGTGATGATGCCGGGACAGGGTTGTGGACCGGGGAGCTGTTTTTT
J gene: TRBJ2-5; D gene: .; clone size: many; V gene: TRBV7-2; CDR3 protein: CASSLRGPSLGVETQYF; CDR3 DNA: TGTGCCAGCAGCTTACGAGGACCCAGTTTGGGGGTAGAGACCCAGTACTTC
J gene: TRBJ2-5; D gene: .; clone size: .; V gene: TRBV6-1; CDR3 protein: CASSGPGRLAETQYF; CDR3 DNA: TGTGCCAGCAGCGGACCGGGACGGCTAGCGGAGACCCAGTACTTC
J gene: TRBJ2-7; D gene: .; clone size: .; V gene: TRBV20-1; CDR3 protein: CSARGMGYSYEQYF; CDR3 DNA: TGCAGTGCTAGAGGAATGGGGTACTCCTACGAGCAGTACTTC